This TCR beta chain was found in a study of OX40 agonist ivuxolimab in advanced cancers. Study-level background: A history of anti-PD-1, anti-PD-L1 or anti-CTLA-4 therapy was acceptable, and about 37% had some.

Germline V gene data show CDR1 as MNHNS and CDR2 as SASEGT. This CDR3 has 14 amino acids. V lost 7 bases to trimming and J lost 0 bases, with 10 bases between them. Produced via immunoSEQ multiplex PCR; TCRdb's table is partial and in-frame only. This table has fewer than 90,000 clones, around 87% appearing once. V is TRBV6-1 and J is TRBJ2-1, with D tentatively TRBD1 (5 bases). The receptor was derived from an adult with an advanced solid tumor such as melanoma, head and neck, liver or kidney cancer. Specimen: CD4+ or CD8+ T cells sorted from blood, collected in a trial of the OX40 agonist ivuxolimab. The CDR3: CASKDSYSYNEQFF. Written as DNA, the CDR3 is TGTGCCAGCAAAGACAGCTACTCCTACAATGAGCAGTTCTTC.